This T cell receptor (beta chain) was sequenced during a study of control samples from healthy donors and cancer patients. The method was immunoSEQ multiplex PCR; TCRdb's version includes in-frame clones alone and lacks a portion of them. The sample lists about 270,000 clones, roughly 80% occurring once. CDR1 MDHEN and CDR2 SYDVKM come from the germline V gene. CDR3 length: 12 residues. V lost 6 bases and J lost 7, with 13 bases in between. This clone came up once. The source is an older woman with lung cancer. The gene calls are TRBV28 and TRBJ2-7; D not resolved. Input material: PBMCs. The CDR3 DNA reads TGTGCCAGCAGGGGCCCTTCGGAAGAGCAGTACTTC. Translation: CASRGPSEEQYF. The full variable domain, rest sourced from reference TRBV28 and TRBJ2-7, is DVKVTQSSRYLVKRTGEKVFLECVQDMDHENMFWYRQDPGLGLRLIYFSYDVKMKEKGDIPEGYSVSREKKERFSLILESASTNQTSMYLCASRGPSEEQYFGPGTRLTVT.